The clone carrying this T cell receptor (beta chain) was counted between two and nine times. The sample originates from a study of response to subunit inactivated influenza vaccine. One entry per CDR3 protein, called by TCRdb with MiXCR from the RT-PCR reads. The data hold roughly 540,000 distinct CDR3 sequences, with 20% to 25% observed a single time. V was shortened by 0 bases and J by 2 bases, with 5 bases between the two germline ends. This CDR3 spans 13 amino acids. CDR1 is SGDLS, CDR2 YYNGEE, per germline. The sample was also linked to a second study, of T cells expressing NK-cell markers. In that study: TCR beta libraries carry UMIs added by 5'RACE template switching. Seven sequenced donors out of eight were HCMV-seropositive, one seronegative.

The starting material was CD4+ T cells sorted from PBMCs, obtained 12 days after vaccination. The rearrangement joins TRBV9 to TRBJ1-1; D is unclear. The receptor comes from a man in his fifties or sixties who received an inactivated influenza vaccine. This CDR3 is CASSVAANTEAFF. The CDR3 bases are TGTGCCAGCAGCGTAGCCGCTAACACTGAAGCTTTCTTT.